This T cell receptor (beta chain) came from a study of post-analysis software for immune sequencing data. Whole-study findings and limits: A handful of TRBV segments were significantly more frequent in patients than in controls. TRBV5-6, TRBV5-1 and TRBV20-1 were among these segments.

From germline, CDR1 is SGHRS and CDR2 YFSETQ. V shed 0 bases, J shed 9 bases, and the junction held 13 bases outside the gene matches. CDR3 length: 19 residues. Unique molecular identifiers featured in each of the TCR beta cDNA libraries. TCRdb analysed the PCR reads with MiXCR anew, one entry per CDR3 protein. The data show roughly 870,000 distinct CDR3 sequences, with approximately 53% seen just once and about 4.5% held by the top ten. In the case of this clonotype: The antigen remains unidentified.

The chain carries TRBV5-1 and TRBJ2-1; 15 bases agree with TRBD2. The clonotype was recovered from a girl under 18 with multiple sclerosis. The source material was blood. CDR3 nucleotides: TGCGCCAGCAGCTTGGCAGGGACTAGCGGGAGGATAGGTGGAGTTGAGCAGTTCTTC. The encoded protein is CASSLAGTSGRIGGVEQFF. Full variable domain (rest looked up from reference TRBV5-1 and TRBJ2-1): KAGVTQTPRYLIKTRGQQVTLSCSPISGHRSVSWYQQTPGQGLQFLFEYFSETQRNKGNFPGRFSGRQFSNSRSEMNVSTLELGDSALYLCASSLAGTSGRIGGVEQFFGPGTRLTVL.